Listed below are T cell receptor beta chains from one sample, sequenced in a study of cytomegalovirus exposure and HLA in healthy donors. Sequencing used immunoSEQ multiplex PCR; TCRdb keeps in-frame clones, though not all of them. The sample records under 200,000 clones, about two thirds being singletons. Sequencing input: PBMCs. Receptors originate from a woman aged 25 to 39 in good health and CMV-seronegative. Each CDR3 is given with its conserved first and last residue. Each record gives: J gene, D gene, V gene, clone size, CDR3 protein, CDR3 DNA. The D gene is left open where the match is weak. For some rows the clone size is stated as once, few or many, or as a class when expanded; others skip it.

J gene: TRBJ2-5; D gene: .; V gene: TRBV6-1; clone size: .; CDR3 protein: CASSSLRGGETQYF; CDR3 DNA: TGTGCCAGCAGTTCCCTCAGGGGCGGGGAGACCCAGTACTTC
J gene: TRBJ2-1; D gene: .; V gene: TRBV7-3; clone size: .; CDR3 protein: CASSERGSYNEQFF; CDR3 DNA: TGTGCCAGCAGCGAACGGGGGTCCTACAATGAGCAGTTCTTC
J gene: TRBJ1-2; D gene: .; V gene: TRBV19; clone size: .; CDR3 protein: CASSALGSGYGYTF; CDR3 DNA: TGTGCCAGTAGTGCCCTGGGCAGTGGGTATGGCTACACCTTC
J gene: TRBJ2-1; D gene: TRBD1; V gene: TRBV29-1; clone size: once; CDR3 protein: CSVVGLGQDLYEQFF; CDR3 DNA: TGCAGCGTTGTGGGCCTGGGACAGGACTTGTATGAGCAGTTCTTC
J gene: TRBJ1-4; D gene: .; V gene: TRBV6-5; clone size: few; CDR3 protein: CASSYVLTGREKLFF; CDR3 DNA: TGTGCCAGCAGTTACGTTTTAACAGGGAGAGAAAAACTGTTTTTT
J gene: TRBJ2-1; D gene: .; V gene: TRBV11-2; clone size: .; CDR3 protein: CASSPGGPLNEQFF; CDR3 DNA: TGTGCCAGCAGCCCCGGGGGACCACTCAATGAGCAGTTCTTC
J gene: TRBJ2-7; D gene: .; V gene: TRBV29-1; clone size: .; CDR3 protein: CSVEGGGTYEQYF; CDR3 DNA: TGCAGCGTTGAGGGTGGCGGGACCTACGAGCAGTACTTC
J gene: TRBJ1-1; D gene: .; V gene: TRBV7-2; clone size: once; CDR3 protein: CASSPPIAAEAFF; CDR3 DNA: TGTGCCAGCAGCCCCCCGATCGCGGCTGAAGCTTTCTTT
J gene: TRBJ2-2; D gene: .; V gene: TRBV7-9; clone size: .; CDR3 protein: CASSLGDRNTGELFF; CDR3 DNA: TGTGCCAGCAGCTTAGGCGACAGGAACACCGGGGAGCTGTTTTTT
J gene: TRBJ2-5; D gene: .; V gene: TRBV21-1; clone size: .; CDR3 protein: CASSKAKRGCQETQYF; CDR3 DNA: TGTGCCAGCAGCAAAGCCAAACGGGGATGCCAAGAGACCCAGTACTTC
J gene: TRBJ1-6; D gene: .; V gene: TRBV6-5; clone size: .; CDR3 protein: CASRLTGSPLHF; CDR3 DNA: TGTGCCAGCAGATTGACAGGTTCACCCCTCCACTTT
J gene: TRBJ2-7; D gene: TRBD1; V gene: TRBV9; clone size: .; CDR3 protein: CASSTKLSGTGDEQYF; CDR3 DNA: TGTGCCAGCAGCACTAAGCTTTCCGGGACAGGTGACGAGCAGTACTTC
J gene: TRBJ2-5; D gene: .; V gene: TRBV7-8; clone size: few; CDR3 protein: CASSFRTVQETQYF; CDR3 DNA: TGTGCCAGCAGCTTCAGAACAGTTCAAGAGACCCAGTACTTC
J gene: TRBJ2-2; D gene: .; V gene: TRBV27; clone size: once; CDR3 protein: CASLSGNAGELFF; CDR3 DNA: TGTGCCAGCTTATCAGGGAACGCCGGGGAGCTGTTTTTT
J gene: TRBJ1-6; D gene: .; V gene: TRBV6-5; clone size: few; CDR3 protein: CASSYEEYSPLHF; CDR3 DNA: TGTGCCAGCAGTTACGAGGAGTATTCACCCCTCCACTTT
J gene: TRBJ2-7; D gene: TRBD2; V gene: TRBV7-2; clone size: .; CDR3 protein: CASSLGGGGYEQYF; CDR3 DNA: TGTGCCAGCAGCTTAGGTGGGGGGGGGTACGAGCAGTACTTC